Shown below are 28 T cell receptor beta chains from a single sample sequenced in a study of long-term antiretroviral therapy in people with HIV. The authors ran the immunoSEQ assay, v3.0, at survey level. The data were produced by immunoSEQ multiplex PCR, yet TCRdb's version contains in-frame clones alone and is incomplete. There are about 25,000 clones in the sample; over 70% occur only once, and roughly 15% lies in the top ten. The input for sequencing was unsorted PBMCs, taken around 4.3 years after starting antiretroviral therapy. The receptors stem from a man aged 30 to 45 with HIV.

The chain carries TRBV2 and TRBJ2-7, with 7 bases identical to TRBD1. This CDR3 is built from 15 residues. CDR1 and CDR2 (germline): SNHLY, FYNNEI. Trimming took 6 bases from V and 2 from J; bases not matched to a gene: 10. The CDR3: CASRNTGASAYEQYF. The CDR3 coding sequence is TGTGCCAGCAGGAATACAGGGGCCTCTGCCTACGAGCAGTACTTC. The full variable domain, its missing parts supplied by reference TRBV2 and TRBJ2-7, is EPEVTQTPSHQVTQMGQEVILRCVPISNHLYFYWYRQILGQKVEFLVSFYNNEISEKSEIFDDQFSVERPDGSNFTLKIRSTKLEDSAMYFCASRNTGASAYEQYFGPGTRLTVT.

The V call is TRBV29-1, the J call TRBJ2-1; possibly TRBD1 for D (6 bases). This CDR3 is 12 amino acids long. V was pared by 4 bases and J by 6 bases, with 10 bases between. Germline-derived CDR1 and CDR2 are SQVTM and ANQGSEA. CDR3 in DNA: TGCAGCGTTGTAGCAGGGGTCAATGAGCAGTTCTTC. This gives the protein CSVVAGVNEQFF.

The genes are TRBV6-4 and TRBJ2-3, with TRBD2 matching over 11 bases. This CDR3 contains 15 residues. Trimming at V came to 3 bases and at J to 6 bases, leaving 5 bases not matched to a gene. Germline lookup yields CDR1 MRHNA and CDR2 SNTAGT. CDR3 DNA: TGTGCCAGCAGTGAGTTAGCGGGGGGGCACGATACGCAGTATTTT. It is translated as CASSELAGGHDTQYF.

V and J are TRBV6-4 and TRBJ2-3; 10 bases align to TRBD1. This CDR3 spans 14 amino acids. Germline V gene lookup returns CDR1 MRHNA and CDR2 SNTAGT. V shed 2 bases and J 4 bases; nucleotides not matched to a gene: 0. The CDR3 region has the DNA TGTGCCAGCAGTGACGGACAGGGGGCAGATACGCAGTATTTT. Translating it yields CASSDGQGADTQYF.

There are a few counts of this clone. V gene TRBV27 combines with J gene TRBJ1-5; no firm D call. The germline gives CDR1 MNHEY, CDR2 SMNVEV (reference sequence). The CDR3 loop spans 13 amino acids. The germline V and J ends were trimmed by 2 bases and 3 bases, with 5 bases remaining between them. CDR3 loop: CASSLAYNQPQHF. The CDR3 region has the DNA TGTGCCAGCAGTTTAGCCTACAATCAGCCCCAGCATTTT.

This rearrangement joins TRBV7-3 to TRBJ1-6; possible D gene TRBD1, 5 bases. Germline-derived CDR1 and CDR2 are SGHTA and FQGTGA. Trimming removed 2 bases from V and 6 bases from J, with 8 bases in between. The CDR3 runs 14 residues. In DNA form, the CDR3 reads TGTGCCAGCAGCTTAGGGGGAGGTAATTCACCCCTCCACTTT. This encodes CASSLGGGNSPLHF.

The chain has TRBV6-1 and TRBJ1-2, with a weak D call TRBD1 (6 bases). Trimming took 7 bases from V and 3 from J, leaving 15 bases between them. This CDR3 has 14 residues. CDR1 is MNHNS, CDR2 SASEGT, per germline. The CDR3 nucleotides read TGTGCCAGCAAGGACAGTTCTTTTGACTATGGCTACACCTTC. Residues: CASKDSSFDYGYTF.

The genes are TRBV4-1 and TRBJ2-5; the match to TRBD2 covers 7 bases. V shed 4 bases and J 5 bases; nucleotides not matched to a gene: 16. Germline V gives CDR1 MGHRA, CDR2 YSYEKL. The CDR3 covers 17 residues. CDR3: CASSLLPPGGSAETQYF. The CDR3 DNA is TGCGCCAGCAGCCTCCTCCCACCGGGAGGAAGTGCGGAGACCCAGTACTTC.

This clone was observed a single time. V usage is TRBV27 and J usage is TRBJ1-2; TRBD1 matches 9 bases. Germline trimming cut 5 bases from V and 6 bases from J; bases unmatched to any gene: 7. The germline gives CDR1 MNHEY, CDR2 SMNVEV (reference sequence). The CDR3 loop spans 14 amino acids. The CDR3 sequence is CASSKTGGLNGYTF. For the CDR3, the DNA is TGTGCCAGCAGTAAAACAGGGGGCCTTAATGGCTACACCTTC.

The rearrangement uses TRBV5-1 and TRBJ2-2, with TRBD2 matching over 15 bases. This CDR3 contains 17 residues. The germline gives CDR1 SGHRS, CDR2 YFSETQ. V shed 4 bases and J 5 bases; nucleotides not matched to a gene: 6. This CDR3 is CASSAGLAGGRTGELFF. The CDR3 nucleotides are TGCGCCAGCAGCGCGGGACTAGCGGGAGGTCGGACCGGGGAGCTGTTTTTT.

Here the CDR3 DNA reads TGTGCCAGCAGCTGGGACAGGAACAATGAGCAGTTCTTC. It specifies CASSWDRNNEQFF. The V call is TRBV27, the J call TRBJ2-1; 8 bases align to TRBD1. CDR1 and CDR2 from the germline V gene are MNHEY and SMNVEV (reference sequence). The CDR3 loop spans 13 amino acids. With V trimmed by 6 bases and J by 5 bases, 3 bases remained unmatched.

V usage is TRBV19 and J usage is TRBJ1-6; a possible D gene is TRBD1 (5 bases). Trimming stripped 6 bases from V and 6 bases from J, with 9 bases between. Germline values: CDR1 LNHDA, CDR2 SQIVND (reference sequence). The CDR3 contains 13 residues. CDR3 in DNA: TGTGCCAGTAGGCAGGGACTTAATTCACCCCTCCACTTT. Translated, it gives CASRQGLNSPLHF.

CDR3 nucleotides: TGTGCCAGCAGCGTAGATAGGTTCTCTGGAAACACCATATATTTT. Its translation: CASSVDRFSGNTIYF. The chain combines TRBV9 with TRBJ1-3; D unresolved. Between the trimmed V and J ends, which lost 0 bases and 0 bases, there was a span of 7 bases. Germline assignment: CDR1 SGDLS and CDR2 YYNGEE. This CDR3 comprises 15 residues.

V and J are TRBV6-5 and TRBJ1-1; D might be TRBD1 (5 bases). The germline V gene encodes CDR1 MNHEY and CDR2 SVGAGI. This CDR3 is built from 13 residues. V gave up 5 bases and J gave up 1 base, with 8 bases separating them. The CDR3 DNA follows: TGTGCCAGCAGTACCACAGGGAACACTGAAGCTTTCTTT. It translates to CASSTTGNTEAFF.

The chain uses TRBV7-8 and TRBJ1-2, with no clear D. This CDR3 spans 14 amino acids. The V end was cut by 5 bases, the J end by 8 bases, with 18 bases between. Germline lookup yields CDR1 SGHVS and CDR2 FQNEAQ. DNA of the CDR3: TGTGCCAGCAGCCACACGCGGGAGTATAAGGGCTACACCTTC. Residues: CASSHTREYKGYTF.

V usage is TRBV27 and J usage is TRBJ2-7, with D perhaps assigned TRBD1 or TRBD2 (5 bases each). V dropped 1 base and J dropped 0 bases, with 13 bases sitting between them. This CDR3 region has 16 residues. CDR1 and CDR2 (germline): MNHEY, SMNVEV (reference sequence). The CDR3 region is CASSLFISDSSYEQYF. In nucleotides, the CDR3 is TGTGCCAGCAGTTTATTTATTAGCGACAGCTCCTACGAGCAGTACTTC.

V gene TRBV2 combines with J gene TRBJ1-3; perhaps TRBD1 as D (6 bases). CDR1 is SNHLY and CDR2 is FYNNEI in the germline V gene. The V end lost 1 base, the J end lost 9 bases, and 16 bases lay between the germline ends. The length of the CDR3 is 15 residues. The DNA for the CDR3 is TGTGCCAGCAGTGAAGGGGGCAGGGGTCCGGGCACCATATATTTT. Its protein product is CASSEGGRGPGTIYF.

The rearrangement joins TRBV7-8 to TRBJ2-1; maybe TRBD1 (6 bases). V gave up 5 bases and J gave up 8 bases, with 10 bases separating them. The CDR3 has 12 residues. Germline V gives CDR1 SGHVS, CDR2 FQNEAQ. CDR3 nucleotide sequence: TGTGCCAGCAGCCTCAGGGGCTATGAGCAGTTCTTC. Translation gives CASSLRGYEQFF.

The genes are TRBV5-6 and TRBJ2-1, with D uncertain. The CDR3 runs to 12 residues. Trimming stripped 2 bases from V and 6 bases from J, with 6 bases between. From germline, CDR1 is SGHDT and CDR2 YYEEEE. This chain's CDR3 is CASSFGRNEQFF. DNA for the CDR3: TGTGCCAGCAGCTTTGGTCGCAATGAGCAGTTCTTC.

The chain couples TRBV7-9 to TRBJ1-1; D uncertain. This CDR3 region has 13 residues. CDR1 is SEHNR, CDR2 FQNEAQ, per germline (reference sequence). Trimming cost V 1 base and J 4 bases, with 7 bases left between them. The chain's CDR3 is CASSLGESTEAFF. CDR3 bases: TGTGCCAGCAGCTTAGGGGAGTCCACTGAAGCTTTCTTT. Based on the CDR3 plus reference TRBV7-9 and TRBJ1-1, the full variable domain is DTGVSQNPRHKITKRGQNVTFRCDPISEHNRLYWYRQTLGQGPEFLTYFQNEAQLEKSRLLSDRFSAERPKGSFSTLEIQRTEQGDSAMYLCASSLGESTEAFFGQGTRLTVV.

This clone was counted once. This rearrangement joins TRBV18 to TRBJ1-4; D gene ambiguous. Germline loops: CDR1 KGHSH, CDR2 LQKENI. This CDR3 comprises 14 residues. V lost 8 bases, J lost 0 bases, and 10 bases lay in between. CDR3 nucleotide sequence: TGTGCCAGCAGTCCAGGAACAACTAATGAAAAACTGTTTTTT. Translating gives CASSPGTTNEKLFF.

The V gene is TRBV7-9, the J gene TRBJ1-2; D unresolved. Germline CDR1 SEHNR, CDR2 FQNEAQ (reference sequence). The CDR3 loop spans 14 amino acids. V shed 1 base and J shed 0 bases, with 6 bases lying between them. CDR3 bases: TGTGCCAGCAGCTTAGACCCATCTAACTATGGCTACACCTTC. Its translation is CASSLDPSNYGYTF.

The chain links TRBV7-9 to TRBJ1-2, with D tentatively TRBD1 (5 bases). Germline V lookup: CDR1 SEHNR, CDR2 FQNEAQ (reference sequence). CDR3 length: 15 residues. V lost 1 base to trimming and J lost 7 bases, with 16 bases between them. The CDR3, as DNA: TGTGCCAGCAGCTTAGAAGGGGCAGGGTTTTTTGGCTACACCTTC. Protein sequence: CASSLEGAGFFGYTF.

The chain has TRBV19 and TRBJ1-1, with D uncertain. The germline gives CDR1 LNHDA, CDR2 SQIVND (reference sequence). The CDR3 extends over 14 amino acids. Trimming pared 3 bases from V and 7 bases from J, leaving 15 bases between. The CDR3 loop is CASSMVTGWGEAFF. For the CDR3, the DNA is TGTGCCAGTAGTATGGTGACGGGGTGGGGTGAAGCTTTCTTT.

This clone was observed once. The chain uses TRBV7-9 and TRBJ1-1; TRBD1 aligns across 8 bases. The CDR3 runs 15 residues. V lost 5 bases, J lost 6 bases, and 11 bases stayed unmatched. Germline V gene lookup returns CDR1 SEHNR and CDR2 FQNEAQ (reference sequence). The CDR3 DNA is TGTGCCAGCAGCGCCCAGGGGGCTCGAAGAGCTGAAGCTTTCTTT. Translation gives CASSAQGARRAEAFF. The full variable domain, in which reference TRBV7-9 and TRBJ1-1 provide the parts outside the CDR3, is DTGVSQNPRHKITKRGQNVTFRCDPISEHNRLYWYRQTLGQGPEFLTYFQNEAQLEKSRLLSDRFSAERPKGSFSTLEIQRTEQGDSAMYLCASSAQGARRAEAFFGQGTRLTVV.

The rearrangement uses TRBV6-7 and TRBJ2-2, with TRBD1 as a possible D gene (6 bases). TRBV6-7 is sorted into the ORF group, with uncertain function. The CDR3 has 14 amino acids. V shed 9 bases and J shed 1 base, with 12 bases lying between them. Written as DNA, the CDR3 is TGTGCCAGTACTAGGACAGTGAACACCGGGGAGCTGTTTTTT. Translation gives CASTRTVNTGELFF.

This clone was counted only a few times. The rearrangement links TRBV21-1 to TRBJ1-2. TRBV21-1 is a listed pseudogene. This CDR3 is 11 amino acids long. Here the CDR3 reads CASKVGHGYTF. The CDR3 DNA reads TGTGCCAGCAAAGTAGGGCATGGCTACACCTTC.

The chain employs TRBV5-5 and TRBJ1-4; D is uncertain. In germline, CDR1 is SGHKS, CDR2 YYEKEE (reference sequence). V lost 4 bases, J lost 0 bases, and 7 bases lay in between. The CDR3 is 14 amino acids. CDR3 sequence: CASSPFATNEKLFF. Written as DNA, the CDR3 is TGTGCCAGCAGCCCGTTTGCAACTAATGAAAAACTGTTTTTT.